The 32 T cell receptor beta chains given below trace back to one sample, sequenced in a study of blood T cell repertoires in COVID-19 (dated by TCRdb to the early 2020s). The library came from the immunoSEQ multiplex PCR assay. Not all clones reach the TCRdb copy of this immuneACCESS table, which keeps in-frame sequences only. Checked studies attribute under half of the gap to unresolved V genes and leave the rest unexplained. The sample table contains 250,000 or so clones; only one count was recorded for 70% to 85% of them. The ten top clones hold 2% to 2.5% of the sample. Input material: peripheral blood. Source of these receptors: a man aged 40-50 years who had recovered from COVID-19.

The chain links TRBV5-5 to TRBJ1-2, with TRBD1 matching over 10 bases. The CDR3 runs to 16 residues. CDR1 and CDR2 (germline): SGHKS, YYEKEE (reference sequence). Unmatched junction bases numbered 9, after V lost 3 bases and J lost 4 bases. The CDR3 region has the DNA TGTGCCAGCAGCTCTAGGGGCGGGGACAGGGGCTATGGCTACACCTTC. It translates to CASSSRGGDRGYGYTF.

The genes are TRBV18 and TRBJ2-7; 11 bases fit TRBD1. V trimming: 0 bases; J trimming: 6 bases; junction bases outside the gene matches: 4. Germline V gene data show CDR1 as KGHSH and CDR2 as LQKENI. The CDR3 extends over 15 amino acids. CDR3 DNA: TGTGCCAGCTCACCACCGTCTGGACAGGGGGCCGAGCAGTACTTC. Translated, it gives CASSPPSGQGAEQYF.

J is TRBJ1-4 and V is TRBV19; 7 bases fit TRBD1. Germline loops: CDR1 LNHDA, CDR2 SQIVND (reference sequence). The V segment lost 4 bases and the J segment 8 bases; nucleotides outside the gene matches: 10. The CDR3 extends over 15 amino acids. CDR3 sequence (DNA): TGTGCCAGTAGTAGCGGGACAGCCTGGGAGGAAAAACTGTTTTTT. This encodes CASSSGTAWEEKLFF.

V gene TRBV3-1 (or the pseudogene TRBV3-2) combines with J gene TRBJ1-3; D perhaps matches TRBD1 (5 bases). Trimming took off 3 bases at V and 2 bases at J, with 8 bases between the two ends. In germline, CDR1 is LGHDT, CDR2 YNNKEL (reference sequence). This CDR3 has 14 amino acids. The CDR3 protein is CASSQGPTGNTIYF. The CDR3, as DNA: TGTGCCAGCAGCCAGGGGCCAACTGGAAACACCATATATTTT.

The chain combines TRBV5-6 with TRBJ1-5; 7 nucleotides line up with TRBD1. The V gene end was trimmed by 6 bases and the J gene end by 4 bases; junction bases not matched to a gene: 7. Looked up from germline, CDR1 is SGHDT and CDR2 is YYEEEE. This CDR3 contains 14 residues. The CDR3 DNA is TGTGCCAGCACCTCATCGACAGGGAATCAGCCCCAGCATTTT. Residues: CASTSSTGNQPQHF.

The genes are TRBV5-8 and TRBJ1-5, with D hard to call. In germline, CDR1 is SGHTS, CDR2 YDEGEE. Trimming removed 0 bases from V and 7 bases from J, with 14 bases in between. The CDR3 length is 15 residues. Written as DNA, the CDR3 is TGTGCCAGCAGCTTGGATTACAGAGGGTGGCAGCCCCAGCATTTT. This codes for CASSLDYRGWQPQHF.

This clone was seen once. CDR3 loop: CASRPDISTDTQYF. The CDR3 nucleotides read TGTGCCAGCAGGCCCGACATCAGCACAGATACGCAGTATTTT. The genes are TRBV2 and TRBJ2-3; D is uncertain. The CDR3 runs 14 residues. Germline values: CDR1 SNHLY, CDR2 FYNNEI. V was cut by 6 bases and J by 0 bases, with 10 bases left in between. Variable domain in full (rest from reference TRBV2 and TRBJ2-3): EPEVTQTPSHQVTQMGQEVILRCVPISNHLYFYWYRQILGQKVEFLVSFYNNEISEKSEIFDDQFSVERPDGSNFTLKIRSTKLEDSAMYFCASRPDISTDTQYFGPGTRLTVL.

The V gene is TRBV2, the J gene TRBJ2-1, with 10 bases fitting TRBD2. Unmatched junction bases numbered 3, after V lost 8 bases and J lost 5 bases. The CDR3 loop spans 13 amino acids. The germline gives CDR1 SNHLY, CDR2 FYNNEI. The CDR3 loop is CASGSGRDNEQFF. The CDR3 DNA reads TGTGCCAGCGGCAGCGGGAGGGACAATGAGCAGTTCTTC. Looking up the rest from reference TRBV2 and TRBJ2-1 gives the full variable domain: EPEVTQTPSHQVTQMGQEVILRCVPISNHLYFYWYRQILGQKVEFLVSFYNNEISEKSEIFDDQFSVERPDGSNFTLKIRSTKLEDSAMYFCASGSGRDNEQFFGPGTRLTVL.

J is TRBJ2-7 and V is TRBV10-3; perhaps TRBD1 as D (5 bases). Germline V lookup: CDR1 ENHRY, CDR2 SYGVKD. This CDR3 spans 15 amino acids. Trimming pared 0 bases from V and 5 bases from J, leaving 14 bases between. CDR3 loop: CAISESSRGADEQYF. Written as DNA, the CDR3 is TGTGCCATCAGTGAGTCGAGTAGGGGTGCGGACGAGCAGTACTTC.

This chain joins TRBV10-2 and TRBJ1-3; no clear D gene. The germline V gene has CDR1 WSHSY and CDR2 SAAADI. V was shortened by 5 bases and J by 0 bases, with 14 bases between the two germline ends. This CDR3 has 16 residues. CDR3 amino acids: CASSREPLSSGNTIYF. CDR3 DNA: TGCGCCAGCAGTAGAGAGCCCTTAAGCTCTGGAAACACCATATATTTT.

The V call is TRBV2, the J call TRBJ1-2, with D possibly matching TRBD1 (5 bases). Deletions cut 6 bases from V and 8 bases from J, with 13 bases between. Germline V gene data show CDR1 as SNHLY and CDR2 as FYNNEI. This CDR3 is 12 amino acids long. Here the CDR3 reads CASSWGEEGYTF. In DNA form, the CDR3 reads TGTGCCAGCAGCTGGGGGGAGGAAGGCTACACCTTC.

The J gene is TRBJ2-1, the V gene TRBV9; 8 bases map to TRBD2. The CDR3 loop spans 19 amino acids. Germline CDR1 reads SGDLS; CDR2 reads YYNGEE. V gave up 0 bases and J gave up 0 bases; unmatched junction bases: 11. The CDR3 loop is CASSVGGLVPGPSYNEQFF. The CDR3 DNA reads as TGTGCCAGCAGCGTAGGGGGACTAGTCCCTGGCCCCTCCTACAATGAGCAGTTCTTC.

This chain joins TRBV6-2 or TRBV6-3 and TRBJ2-3; the D gene is possibly TRBD2 (5 bases). Germline V gene lookup returns CDR1 MNHEY and CDR2 SVGEGT. This CDR3 comprises 17 residues. Trimming took 5 bases from V and 6 from J, leaving 24 bases between them. The DNA for the CDR3 is TGTGCCAGCAGTCCCCTGTCCGGTCGCGGGCACGTCGATACGCAGTATTTT. It specifies CASSPLSGRGHVDTQYF.

The V call is TRBV19, the J call TRBJ2-5, with TRBD1 matching 7 bases. V trimming: 4 bases; J trimming: 1 base; junction bases outside the gene matches: 6. The CDR3 totals 15 residues. Germline CDR1 and CDR2: LNHDA and SQIVND (reference sequence). The CDR3 DNA reads as TGTGCCAGTAGTAGCACAGGGGAAGGCCAAGAGACCCAGTACTTC. This sequence encodes CASSSTGEGQETQYF.

This chain joins TRBV19 and TRBJ2-2, with TRBD1 matching over 7 bases. The germline CDR1 and CDR2 sequences are LNHDA and SQIVND (reference sequence). Losses at the gene ends were 5 bases for V and 1 base for J; bases not matched to a gene: 7. The CDR3 loop spans 16 amino acids. The CDR3 protein is CASSPGTGVNTGELFF. The CDR3 DNA reads TGTGCCAGTAGTCCCGGAACAGGGGTGAACACCGGGGAGCTGTTTTTT.

This chain uses TRBV4-3 with TRBJ1-1; D may be TRBD1 (5 bases). V lost 1 base, J lost 7 bases, and 10 bases lay in between. This CDR3 contains 13 residues. The V gene's germline CDR1 is LGHNA and CDR2 YSLEER. CDR3 sequence (DNA): TGCGCCAGCAGCCAAGGTTGGGGGGATGAAGCTTTCTTT. Translating gives CASSQGWGDEAFF.

The genes are TRBV7-6 and TRBJ1-6; the match to TRBD1 covers 7 bases. CDR3 length: 14 residues. Per the germline V gene, CDR1 is SGHVS and CDR2 is FNYEAQ. V was clipped by 1 base and J by 10 bases; unmatched bases: 4. For the CDR3, the DNA is TGTGCCAGCAGCTTAGGACAGGGTGGGTCACCCCTCCACTTT. As protein: CASSLGQGGSPLHF.

The chain employs TRBV29-1 and TRBJ1-5; TRBD1 agrees at 7 bases. The V gene's germline CDR1 is SQVTM and CDR2 ANQGSEA. The CDR3 contains 13 residues. J gave up 0 bases and V 7 bases, and 3 bases lay outside the gene matches. The CDR3 DNA is TGCAGCGCTGGACAGGATAGCAATCAGCCCCAGCATTTT. This sequence encodes CSAGQDSNQPQHF.

This chain uses TRBV12-5 with TRBJ2-5; 12 nucleotides line up with TRBD1. In germline, CDR1 is LGHNT, CDR2 FRNRAP. The CDR3 runs 18 residues. After removal of 8 bases from V and 0 bases from J, the junction contained 13 bases not matched to a gene. The CDR3 DNA reads as TGTGCTAGTCTATCGGGACAGGGGGCAAGGTACTACCAAGAGACCCAGTACTTC. Its translation: CASLSGQGARYYQETQYF.

This clone was observed once. The genes are TRBV9 and TRBJ1-1, with D perhaps TRBD1 (5 bases). Germline V gene sequence: CDR1 SGDLS, CDR2 YYNGEE. The CDR3 sequence is 14 residues long. V was clipped by 3 bases and J by 1 base, with 10 bases between them. DNA of the CDR3: TGTGCCAGCAGCGCCGGAGGGGCGAACACTGAAGCTTTCTTT. Translating it yields CASSAGGANTEAFF.

The chain links TRBV7-2 to TRBJ2-1, with 14 positions matching TRBD2. Germline assignment: CDR1 SGHTA and CDR2 FQGNSA. The length of the CDR3 is 16 residues. V dropped 5 bases and J dropped 12; count of bases not matched to a gene: 12. The CDR3 loop reads CASSPRLAGGSRGQFF. In DNA form, the CDR3 reads TGTGCCAGCAGCCCAAGACTAGCGGGAGGGAGTAGGGGGCAGTTCTTC.

The chain combines TRBV5-4 with TRBJ1-6, with TRBD1 matching over 10 bases. This CDR3 comprises 17 residues. The V gene end was trimmed by 3 bases and the J gene end by 4 bases; junction bases not matched to a gene: 7. Germline CDR1 and CDR2: SGHNT and YYREEE (reference sequence). The CDR3 sequence: CASSSKGTGVYNSPLHF. The CDR3 bases are TGTGCCAGCAGCTCTAAGGGGACAGGGGTTTATAATTCACCCCTCCACTTT.

The chain is built from TRBV5-6 and TRBJ2-7; 9 bases match TRBD2. With V trimmed by 0 bases and J by 6 bases, 7 bases remained unmatched. From germline, CDR1 is SGHDT and CDR2 YYEEEE. The CDR3 is made up of 15 amino acids. The CDR3 DNA reads TGTGCCAGCAGCTTGGTTCCGCGGGAGGGCCCCGAGCAGTACTTC. It yields the protein CASSLVPREGPEQYF.

This clone was recorded once. V usage is TRBV5-4 and J usage is TRBJ2-5; D is perhaps TRBD2 (6 bases). CDR3 length equals 15 residues. Germline V lookup: CDR1 SGHNT, CDR2 YYREEE (reference sequence). Trimming stripped 4 bases from V and 3 bases from J, with 16 bases between. In DNA, the CDR3 is TGTGCCAGCAGCCACGGTATTGCTAGCGAAGAGACCCAGTACTTC. As protein: CASSHGIASEETQYF.

Worth noting for this clone: One junction end disagrees with the germline gene, perhaps due to a read error. The V and J genes are TRBV7-7 and TRBJ1-1, with a tentative D call TRBD1 (6 bases). The CDR3 is made up of 13 amino acids. The germline V gene encodes CDR1 SSHAT and CDR2 FNYEAQ (reference sequence). DNA of the CDR3: TGTGCTAGCAGCCTCACCAGGGGTACTGAAGCTTTCTTT. Protein sequence: CASSLTRGTEAFF.

This clone was found once. The genes are TRBV11-3 and TRBJ2-1; TRBD2 matches at 7 bases. V lost 4 bases and J lost 8; bases outside the gene matches: 11. CDR3 length equals 15 residues. In germline, CDR1 is SGHNT, CDR2 YENEEA. The CDR3 loop reads CASSWGGTETHEQFF. The CDR3 DNA follows: TGTGCCAGCAGCTGGGGAGGGACGGAGACCCATGAGCAGTTCTTC. Supplemented by reference TRBV11-3 and TRBJ2-1, the full variable domain reads EAGVVQSPRYKIIEKKQPVAFWCNPISGHNTLYWYLQNLGQGPELLIRYENEEAVDDSQLPKDRFSAERLKGVDSTLKIQPAELGDSAVYLCASSWGGTETHEQFFGPGTRLTVL.

The rearrangement links TRBV2 to TRBJ1-2; D not certain. V was clipped by 8 bases and J by 5 bases, with 9 bases between them. There are 11 residues in the CDR3. Looked up from germline, CDR1 is SNHLY and CDR2 is FYNNEI. The CDR3 DNA reads TGTGCCAGCCCCGCGGGATATGGCTACACCTTC. Its translation: CASPAGYGYTF.

The rearrangement joins TRBV9 to TRBJ2-5, with D tentatively TRBD2 (5 bases). V lost 0 bases and J 0 bases, leaving 15 bases between the germline ends. Germline assignment: CDR1 SGDLS and CDR2 YYNGEE. There are 17 residues in the CDR3. CDR3 sequence (DNA): TGTGCCAGCAGCGTAGGAGGGTACCCGGGGTACCAAGAGACCCAGTACTTC. Amino acids: CASSVGGYPGYQETQYF.

The sample holds many counts of this clone. The chain has TRBV7-2 and TRBJ2-3, with 9 nucleotides matching TRBD1. CDR1 is SGHTA, CDR2 FQGNSA, per germline. Trimming took 5 bases from V and 6 from J; bases not matched to a gene: 12. The CDR3 contains 16 residues. CDR3 region: CASSQPTGQGDDTQYF. The CDR3 DNA reads as TGTGCCAGCAGCCAACCCACGGGACAGGGTGATGATACGCAGTATTTT.

The sample holds one count of this clone. The chain links TRBV19 to TRBJ1-2; TRBD1 might be the D (5 bases). CDR1 is LNHDA, CDR2 SQIVND, per germline (reference sequence). The CDR3 covers 14 residues. V was shortened by 4 bases and J by 4 bases, with 13 bases between the two germline ends. Here the CDR3 DNA reads TGTGCCAGTAGTACCCCGACAGCGTTCTATGGCTACACCTTC. Translating gives CASSTPTAFYGYTF. Together with reference TRBV19 and TRBJ1-2, the CDR3 gives the full variable domain: DGGITQSPKYLFRKEGQNVTLSCEQNLNHDAMYWYRQDPGQGLRLIYYSQIVNDFQKGDIAEGYSVSREKKESFPLTVTSAQKNPTAFYLCASSTPTAFYGYTFGSGTRLTVV.

The V gene is TRBV12-3 or TRBV12-4, the J gene TRBJ1-1; perhaps TRBD1 as D (6 bases). This CDR3 has 12 residues. V was trimmed by 5 bases and J by 7 bases, leaving 11 bases between them. In nucleotides, the CDR3 is TGTGCCAGCAGTCGACAGGATTTTGAAGCTTTCTTT. Translated: CASSRQDFEAFF.

The rearrangement joins TRBV30 to TRBJ2-7, with a tentative D call TRBD2 (6 bases). Trimming pared 3 bases from V and 0 bases from J, leaving 12 bases between. The CDR3 is 14 residues long. Germline V gives CDR1 GTSNPN, CDR2 SVGIG (reference sequence). CDR3 region: CAWSQGGASYEQYF. The CDR3 DNA is TGTGCCTGGAGCCAAGGAGGGGCCTCCTACGAGCAGTACTTC.